This T cell receptor beta chain stems from a study of cytomegalovirus exposure and HLA in healthy donors. PCR involved 60 Vbeta and 13 Jbeta primers. TCRdb keeps only in-frame clones here, not all; method: immunoSEQ multiplex PCR. The sample lists about 140,000 clones; approximately 80% were seen once. Study results and limitations: In a later analysis, a missense DCLRE1C variant was linked to TCR beta V- and J-gene trimming. In a later analysis, 16,951 TCR beta sequences were associated with HLA alleles at 0.05 false discovery rate.

Donors counted as nominally healthy when sampled, yet unrecorded immune exposures were likely. This clone was observed a handful of times. No antigen is known for it. The receptor's source is a male donor in good health and CMV-seronegative. Sequencing used PBMCs.

CDR3: CASSLVTGTRQETQYF. For the CDR3, the DNA is TGTGCCAGCAGCTTAGTTACAGGGACCCGCCAAGAGACCCAGTACTTC. The V and J genes are TRBV5-6 and TRBJ2-5; tentative D call: TRBD1 (6 bases). The CDR3 has 16 residues. Germline assignment: CDR1 SGHDT and CDR2 YYEEEE. V lost 2 bases to trimming and J lost 1 base, with 15 bases between them.